This T cell receptor beta chain was obtained from a study of CD8 T cells in ankylosing spondylitis. General study points: Blood of patients with ankylosing spondylitis appeared to be characterized by a TCR beta motif of about 8 highly homologous variants. Reportedly, significant enrichment of disease-linked clones occurred in matched ankylosing spondylitis synovial fluid. Disease-linked clones were CD8+ and relatively rare in peripheral blood.

In its sample, this clonotype was seen many times. Antigen: not known. Researchers built TCR beta libraries using quantitative 5'-RACE with molecular barcodes. TCRdb passed the 5' RACE reads through MiXCR, listing each CDR3 protein once. The table has around 39,000 distinct CDR3 sequences, 13% seen once. The ends lost 7 bases at V and 1 base at J; junction bases unmatched: 9. The V gene's germline CDR1 is SGHRS and CDR2 YFSETQ. The CDR3 loop spans 15 amino acids. Sequencing was carried out using synovial fluid, either unsorted or a sorted T cell fraction (not recorded which). The TCR sequence derives from a male donor with ankylosing spondylitis. This chain connects TRBV5-1 to TRBJ1-2; 8 bases are a match to TRBD1. The CDR3 spells CASGTGGGFNYGYTF. Written as DNA, the CDR3 is TGCGCCAGCGGGACAGGCGGCGGTTTTAACTATGGCTACACCTTC.